The 21 T cell receptor beta chains given below trace back to one sample, sequenced in a study of shared clonotypes between healthy human individuals. Sequenced by immunoSEQ multiplex PCR; TCRdb stores in-frame clones only, minus some. The sample holds fewer than 3 million clones, approximately 90% seen once. The sample taken for sequencing was naive CD4+ T cells from PBMCs. As to subset: CD45RA+ positively selected. These receptor sequences come from a man aged 18 to 29 in good health. Some clones in this sample may be carry-over from other donors' samples.

This clone has a handful of counts. At the DNA level, this CDR3 is encoded by other sequences in the same sample as well. This chain links TRBV7-9 with TRBJ1-1; 7 bases match TRBD1. Looked up from germline, CDR1 is SEHNR and CDR2 is FQNEAQ (reference sequence). CDR3 length: 13 residues. Germline trimming cut 5 bases from V and 4 bases from J; bases unmatched to any gene: 4. The CDR3 coding sequence is TGTGCCAGCAGCACGCAGGGGGGCACTGAAGCTTTCTTT. Translating it yields CASSTQGGTEAFF.

The chain is built from TRBV28 and TRBJ2-3, with D maybe TRBD2 (5 bases). V lost 8 bases to trimming and J lost 2 bases, with 26 bases between them. This CDR3 spans 18 amino acids. Germline lookup yields CDR1 MDHEN and CDR2 SYDVKM. This chain's CDR3 is CASATSWTQETITDTQYF. The CDR3 DNA reads TGTGCCAGCGCCACTTCCTGGACGCAGGAGACTATCACAGATACGCAGTATTTT.

The V call is TRBV6-1, the J call TRBJ1-1; D remains unclear. Germline-derived CDR1 and CDR2 are MNHNS and SASEGT. V was cut by 11 bases and J by 1 base, with 14 bases left in between. The CDR3 sequence is 13 residues long. The CDR3 region has the DNA TGTGCCGGTCGAAGGGAGACGAACACTGAAGCTTTCTTT. Amino acid sequence: CAGRRETNTEAFF.

The rearrangement links TRBV14 to TRBJ1-4; D might be TRBD1 (5 bases). CDR1 is SGHDN, CDR2 FVKESK, per germline. The CDR3 has 14 residues. V lost 4 bases and J lost 10, with 16 bases in between. This CDR3 is CASSRQQPISKLFF. DNA of the CDR3: TGTGCCAGCAGCCGACAGCAACCCATTTCAAAACTGTTTTTT. Full variable domain (outside the CDR3, taken from reference TRBV14 and TRBJ1-4): EAGVTQFPSHSVIEKGQTVTLRCDPISGHDNLYWYRRVMGKEIKFLLHFVKESKQDESGMPNNRFLAERTGGTYSTLKVQPAELEDSGVYFCASSRQQPISKLFFGSGTQLSVL.

At least ten counts were recorded for this clone. The same CDR3 also results from other DNA sequences found in this sample. V gene TRBV2 combines with J gene TRBJ2-7; D gene ambiguous. The germline V gene encodes CDR1 SNHLY and CDR2 FYNNEI. This CDR3 is built from 11 residues. With 4 bases removed from V and 4 bases from J, the gap between germline ends came to 5 bases. The CDR3 loop reads CASSVKYEQYF. The CDR3 DNA reads TGTGCCAGCAGTGTAAAATACGAGCAGTACTTC.

The CDR3 sequence is CASSPTPDRANYGYTF. The CDR3, as DNA: TGTGCCAGTAGTCCCACTCCGGACAGGGCGAACTATGGCTACACCTTC. V and J are TRBV19 and TRBJ1-2, with TRBD1 identical over 8 bases. The germline CDR1 and CDR2 sequences are LNHDA and SQIVND (reference sequence). J lost 2 bases, V lost 5 bases, and 10 bases had no gene match. The CDR3 contains 16 residues.

CDR3 DNA sequence: TGTGCCAGCAGCTTAGTGTCTTTGTCTATTCCTCTTGGCGAGCAGTACTTC. Its protein is CASSLVSLSIPLGEQYF. The chain is built from TRBV11-2 and TRBJ2-7; D is unclear. Trimming shortened V by 1 base and J by 6 bases, and 22 bases separated the two germline ends. Germline CDR1 is SGHAT and CDR2 is FQNNGV. The CDR3 contains 17 residues.

This rearrangement joins TRBV5-4 to TRBJ2-1, with D uncertain. There are 14 residues in the CDR3. CDR1 is SGHNT, CDR2 YYREEE, per germline (reference sequence). Trimming took off 2 bases at V and 2 bases at J, with 8 bases between the two ends. The CDR3 sequence is CASSFPETYNEQFF. Written as DNA, the CDR3 is TGTGCCAGCAGCTTTCCAGAGACCTACAATGAGCAGTTCTTC.

CDR3 DNA: TGTGCCTGGAGCCTCGGGGGTAGCGCAAACTACGAGCAGTACTTC. This sequence encodes CAWSLGGSANYEQYF. The V gene is TRBV30, the J gene TRBJ2-7, with D perhaps matching TRBD2 (6 bases). This CDR3 has 15 amino acids. CDR1 is GTSNPN and CDR2 is SVGIG in the germline V gene (reference sequence). The germline V and J ends were trimmed by 3 bases and 3 bases, with 18 bases remaining between them.

This clone appeared a single time. Other DNA sequences in the same sample also yield this CDR3. The chain is built from TRBV27 and TRBJ2-6; either TRBD1 or TRBD2 may supply D (5 bases each). The CDR3 runs to 15 residues. CDR1 is MNHEY, CDR2 SMNVEV, per germline (reference sequence). V was shortened by 3 bases and J by 1 base, with 7 bases between the two germline ends. The CDR3 here is CASSFWGSGANVLTF. CDR3 nucleotides: TGTGCCAGCAGTTTTTGGGGGTCTGGGGCCAACGTCCTGACTTTC.

The V and J genes are TRBV23-1 and TRBJ1-4, with a possible D match to TRBD1 (5 bases). TRBV23-1 is identified as an open reading frame with a role that is uncertain. The CDR3 totals 15 residues. V was cut by 0 bases and J by 6 bases, with 11 bases left in between. The CDR3 protein is CASSQSAGPDEKLFF. The CDR3 bases are TGCGCCAGCAGTCAATCGGCAGGGCCAGATGAAAAACTGTTTTTT.

This clone was counted between two and nine times. V is TRBV5-4 and J is TRBJ2-2, with unresolved D. Germline V gene sequence: CDR1 SGHNT, CDR2 YYREEE (reference sequence). This CDR3 spans 14 amino acids. Trimming pared 1 base from V and 6 bases from J, leaving 10 bases between. The CDR3 loop reads CASSLNFGAGELFF. CDR3 in DNA: TGTGCCAGCAGCTTGAACTTTGGGGCCGGGGAGCTGTTTTTT.

A word on this clone: Other DNA variants within this sample encode the same CDR3. The chain employs TRBV6-1 and TRBJ1-5, with 7 nucleotides matching TRBD1. The V segment lost 9 bases and the J segment 5 bases; nucleotides outside the gene matches: 7. Germline lookup yields CDR1 MNHNS and CDR2 SASEGT. The CDR3 totals 13 residues. CDR3 region: CASRGDRYQPQHF. CDR3 bases: TGTGCCAGTAGAGGGGACAGATATCAGCCCCAGCATTTT.

V is TRBV11-1 and J is TRBJ1-3; tentative D call: TRBD1 (5 bases). Trimming removed 3 bases at V and 0 bases at J, with 9 bases between. CDR1 and CDR2 from the germline V gene are SGHAT and FQDESV (reference sequence). This CDR3 is 15 amino acids long. The DNA for the CDR3 is TGTGCCAGCAGCTTGTCCAGGGACTCTGGAAACACCATATATTTT. Amino acids: CASSLSRDSGNTIYF.

This sequence joins TRBV2 and TRBJ1-2; D is possibly TRBD1 (6 bases). V was trimmed by 7 bases and J by 1 base, leaving 16 bases between them. Germline lookup yields CDR1 SNHLY and CDR2 FYNNEI. This CDR3 region has 15 residues. In DNA, the CDR3 is TGTGCCAGCACCTCTTGGGGGGGGCTTAACTATGGCTACACCTTC. Its protein is CASTSWGGLNYGYTF.

A remark on this clone: The same CDR3 can be traced to other DNA sequences in this sample. The V gene is TRBV29-1, the J gene TRBJ2-3; D may be TRBD1 (5 bases). The CDR3 is made up of 12 amino acids. V was pared by 6 bases and J by 1 base, with 8 bases between. Germline values: CDR1 SQVTM, CDR2 ANQGSEA. CDR3 nucleotide sequence: TGCAGCGTGACAGAAGGCACAGATACGCAGTATTTT. It translates to CSVTEGTDTQYF.

The V gene is TRBV11-2, the J gene TRBJ1-2; the D is unclear. The CDR3 spans 14 residues. Per germline, CDR1 SGHAT and CDR2 FQNNGV. Trimming cost V 1 base and J 3 bases, with 9 bases left between them. The CDR3: CASSLGLNDYGYTF. The CDR3, as DNA: TGTGCCAGCAGCTTAGGGTTGAATGACTATGGCTACACCTTC.

The chain recombines TRBV19 with TRBJ1-2, with 7 bases lining up with TRBD1. Germline trimming cut 6 bases from V and 1 base from J; bases unmatched to any gene: 5. This CDR3 comprises 14 residues. Germline V gene data show CDR1 as LNHDA and CDR2 as SQIVND (reference sequence). CDR3 sequence: CASSYRGFNYGYTF. In DNA, the CDR3 is TGTGCCAGTAGCTACAGGGGATTTAACTATGGCTACACCTTC.

This clone was picked up one time. This CDR3 is also generated by other DNA sequences in the sample. The chain has TRBV15 and TRBJ1-2; D is perhaps TRBD1 (6 bases). Germline CDR1 and CDR2: LNHNV and YYDKDF (reference sequence). V lost 1 base and J lost 1, with 7 bases in between. This CDR3 is 14 amino acids long. CDR3 region: CATSRGQVNYGYTF. Here the CDR3 DNA reads TGTGCCACCAGCAGAGGACAGGTTAACTATGGCTACACCTTC.

The chain recombines TRBV27 with TRBJ1-1; D not certain. V was clipped by 6 bases and J by 8 bases, with 25 bases between them. The CDR3 is 16 amino acids. In germline, CDR1 is MNHEY, CDR2 SMNVEV (reference sequence). This CDR3 reads CASSPQRALWPTEAFF. CDR3 sequence (DNA): TGTGCCAGCAGCCCCCAGAGGGCGTTGTGGCCTACGGAAGCTTTCTTT.

This chain uses TRBV28 with TRBJ2-1, with 8 bases identical to TRBD2. Germline CDR1 and CDR2: MDHEN and SYDVKM. V gave up 9 bases and J gave up 7 bases; unmatched junction bases: 14. The length of the CDR3 is 15 residues. The CDR3 spells CASVSAGGGVNEQFF. CDR3 DNA: TGTGCCAGTGTCTCGGCGGGAGGAGGGGTTAATGAGCAGTTCTTC.